These 3 T cell receptor beta chains came from one sample sequenced in a study of blood T cell repertoires in COVID-19. The protocol was immunoSEQ multiplex PCR, while the TCRdb copy is restricted to in-frame clones and leaves out a portion. The table has 100,000 to 150,000 clones, 70% to 90% seen once. The sequenced material came from peripheral blood. All receptors derive from a man in his 70s with active COVID-19.

This clone was observed a single time. This chain links TRBV6-1 with TRBJ2-7, with a tentative D call TRBD2 (5 bases). This CDR3 contains 18 residues. V was shortened by 2 bases and J by 4 bases, with 24 bases between the two germline ends. CDR1 is MNHNS, CDR2 SASEGT, per germline. The CDR3 nucleotides are TGTGCCAGCAGTGAATATAGGAGGTTTACCCCCGTCTCTTACGAGCAGTACTTC. Its protein is CASSEYRRFTPVSYEQYF.

The chain recombines TRBV11-3 with TRBJ2-1; possibly TRBD1 for D (6 bases). V was trimmed by 1 base and J by 9 bases, leaving 13 bases between them. This CDR3 comprises 14 residues. Germline CDR1 reads SGHNT; CDR2 reads YENEEA. Here the CDR3 reads CASSLGRGFGEQFF. Here the CDR3 DNA reads TGTGCCAGCAGCTTAGGAAGGGGGTTCGGTGAGCAGTTCTTC.

The V call is TRBV9, the J call TRBJ2-1; TRBD2 aligns across 13 bases. Germline assignment: CDR1 SGDLS and CDR2 YYNGEE. The length of the CDR3 is 17 residues. After removal of 3 bases from V and 7 bases from J, the junction contained 10 bases not matched to a gene. CDR3 bases: TGTGCCAGCAGCGCCGTAGGGGCGGGACTAGCGGGGAATGAGCAGTTCTTC. Residues: CASSAVGAGLAGNEQFF.